The 27 T cell receptor beta chains reported below all come from one sample, sequenced in a study of blood T cells in healthy people across ages. Then a second PCR, running roughly 7 to 11 cycles, was carried out with a sample-barcoded 5' primer and a J-beta primer mix. MiXCR, applied by TCRdb to the 5' RACE reads, yields one record per CDR3 protein. The sample has hundreds of thousands of distinct CDR3 sequences; 53% are singletons. Sequencing was done on a sample of blood. These receptor sequences come from a man at least 80 years old in good health.

The chain links TRBV5-1 to TRBJ2-1; either TRBD1 or TRBD2 may supply D (5 bases each). Germline-derived CDR1 and CDR2 are SGHRS and YFSETQ. The CDR3 sequence is 16 residues long. Trimming took off 4 bases at V and 0 bases at J, with 14 bases between the two ends. The CDR3 nucleotides are TGCGCCAGCAGCGTCCAGGGAGTGAGCTCCTACAATGAGCAGTTCTTC. Translated: CASSVQGVSSYNEQFF.

This clonotype was seen a handful of times. The CDR3 DNA reads as TGTGCCAGCGCTTATAGCGGGAGCCGGGGATACGCGTATTTT. Translation gives CASAYSGSRGYAYF. The chain couples TRBV12-3 or TRBV12-4 to TRBJ2-3, with 9 bases fitting TRBD2. Unmatched junction bases numbered 17, after V lost 8 bases and J lost 14 bases. The CDR3 is made up of 14 amino acids.

The J gene is TRBJ1-4, the V gene TRBV20-1; D perhaps matches TRBD1 (6 bases). CDR1 and CDR2 (germline): DFQATT, SNEGSKA (reference sequence). This CDR3 spans 17 amino acids. The V and J ends lost 3 bases and 7 bases respectively, with 24 bases between them. CDR3 nucleotide sequence: TGCAGTGCTAGTCTCGAGGAAGGGATATGGGGGCGTGAAAAACTGTTTTTT. Residues: CSASLEEGIWGREKLFF.

The chain has TRBV12-3 or TRBV12-4 and TRBJ2-4; the D gene is possibly TRBD1 (6 bases). The last part of the DNA fits TRBJ2-7 better; the J call may be wrong. The CDR3 is 17 residues long. The DNA for the CDR3 is TGTGCCAGCAGTTCGAACCCTCCAGGGGTATCCCCTCGCGAGCAGTACTTC. Encoded protein: CASSSNPPGVSPREQYF.

In this sample, this clonotype turned up once. The V gene is TRBV20-1, the J gene TRBJ2-5, with 9 positions matching TRBD2. Trimming removed 6 bases from V and 2 bases from J; junction bases left unmatched: 10. The CDR3 is 15 residues long. CDR1 and CDR2 (germline): DFQATT, SNEGSKA (reference sequence). CDR3: CSAITTSGIQETQYF. DNA for the CDR3: TGCAGTGCCATTACGACTAGCGGAATACAAGAGACCCAGTACTTC.

The chain combines TRBV7-8 with TRBJ2-1; TRBD2 aligns across 8 bases. Germline loops: CDR1 SGHVS, CDR2 FQNEAQ. CDR3 size: 16 residues. The ends lost 8 bases at V and 8 bases at J; junction bases unmatched: 17. CDR3 coding DNA: TGTGCCAGCGGTCCCGGTCGCCTAGCGGGTTTGGATGAGCAGTTCTTC. Protein: CASGPGRLAGLDEQFF.

On this clonotype itself: A much larger clone differs by one base, so this may be a read error. The V gene is TRBV21-1, the J gene TRBJ2-3; the D segment call TRBD2 is taken from the table without a DNA check. TRBV21-1 counts as a pseudogene. This CDR3 has 15 residues. For the CDR3, the DNA is TGTACCAGCAGCAAAGCGGCTAGCGGGAGGTGTACGCAGTATTTT. Translated: CTSSKAASGRCTQYF.

This clonotype was seen only a few times. The rearrangement uses TRBV20-1 and TRBJ1-6; a weak D match, TRBD1 (6 bases). V was clipped by 0 bases and J by 7 bases, with 13 bases between them. Germline V gene data show CDR1 as DFQATT and CDR2 as SNEGSKA (reference sequence). This CDR3 has 15 residues. The CDR3 nucleotides read TGCAGTGCTAGAGATCAGGGGTCTTACAATTCACCCCTCCACTTT. Translation gives CSARDQGSYNSPLHF.

This clonotype has more than one count but fewer than ten. This chain links TRBV12-3 or TRBV12-4 with TRBJ2-5, with TRBD1 matching 9 bases. TRBJ2-7 explains the end of the DNA better; the J call may be wrong. This CDR3 spans 16 amino acids. In DNA, the CDR3 is TGTGCCAGCACCAACCCGGGACAGGGCTCCTCCTACGAGCAGTACTTC. Translated, it gives CASTNPGQGSSYEQYF.

The V and J genes are TRBV5-6 and TRBJ1-5; no clear D. Germline CDR1 reads SGHDT; CDR2 reads YYEEEE. Trimming stripped 0 bases from V and 7 bases from J, with 8 bases between. This CDR3 is 13 amino acids long. The CDR3 nucleotides read TGTGCCAGCAGCTTGGATCCGGGGCAGCCCCAGCATTTT. As protein: CASSLDPGQPQHF.

This chain connects TRBV27 to TRBJ2-5, with D perhaps assigned TRBD1 or TRBD2 (5 bases each). The V gene's germline CDR1 is MNHEY and CDR2 SMNVEV (reference sequence). The CDR3 contains 13 residues. Trimming cost V 5 bases and J 5 bases, with 12 bases left between them. The CDR3 DNA reads TGTGCCAGCAGTCCCCAAGGGACGGAGACCCAGTACTTC. It yields the protein CASSPQGTETQYF.

The chain employs TRBV5-6 and TRBJ2-4; D possibly matches TRBD1 or TRBD2 (5 bases each). The DNA end favors TRBJ2-7, so the J call may be wrong. CDR1 and CDR2 (germline): SGHDT, YYEEEE. The CDR3 length is 15 residues. CDR3 in DNA: TGTGCCAGCAGCTTGGCCGGTCCGGGGCCCCACGAGCAGTACTTC. The encoded protein is CASSLAGPGPHEQYF.

V gene TRBV5-1 combines with J gene TRBJ2-7; D remains ambiguous. V lost 4 bases to trimming and J lost 1 base, with 12 bases between them. Germline lookup yields CDR1 SGHRS and CDR2 YFSETQ. The CDR3 runs 14 residues. DNA of the CDR3: TGCGCCAGCAGCCCCCCGACGCGGTCCTACGAGCAGTACTTC. Residues: CASSPPTRSYEQYF.

This clonotype was seen once. The chain combines TRBV19 with TRBJ2-1; 8 bases align to TRBD2. V trimming: 7 bases; J trimming: 7 bases; junction bases outside the gene matches: 12. CDR1 LNHDA and CDR2 SQIVND come from the germline V gene (reference sequence). The CDR3 covers 15 residues. CDR3 coding DNA: TGTGCCAGTACCGCGCCGGGACTAGGGGGGAATGAGCAGTTCTTC. It translates to CASTAPGLGGNEQFF.

This clonotype has only a few counts. V is TRBV2 and J is TRBJ2-2; perhaps D is TRBD1 or TRBD2 (5 bases each). The CDR3 is 13 amino acids. Per germline, CDR1 SNHLY and CDR2 FYNNEI. V was pared by 6 bases and J by 4 bases, with 9 bases between. In nucleotides, the CDR3 is TGTGCCAGCAGAAGGGACGTCACCGGGGAGCTGTTTTTT. It yields the protein CASRRDVTGELFF.

The V and J genes are TRBV28 and TRBJ2-4, with D uncertain. V dropped 5 bases and J dropped 0 bases, with 11 bases sitting between them. The CDR3 runs 15 residues. Germline V CDR1 and CDR2: MDHEN, SYDVKM. The CDR3 DNA is TGTGCCAGCAGTCCCTCAGCGCTAGCCAAAAACATTCAGTACTTC. Encoded protein: CASSPSALAKNIQYF.

This clonotype has just a few counts. The chain is built from TRBV5-1 and TRBJ2-7; 8 nucleotides align to TRBD1. J lost 1 base, V lost 4 bases, and 10 bases had no gene match. This CDR3 contains 16 residues. CDR1 and CDR2 (germline): SGHRS, YFSETQ. CDR3 region: CASSPAVGTGSYEQYF. CDR3 DNA: TGCGCCAGCAGCCCGGCGGTCGGGACAGGTTCCTACGAGCAGTACTTC.

The sample holds a few counts of this clonotype. The CDR3 region is CASSYSGPQVGYTF. CDR3 nucleotide sequence: TGTGCCAGCAGTTACTCCGGGCCACAAGTTGGCTACACCTTC. The V gene is TRBV6-2 or TRBV6-3, the J gene TRBJ1-2; no definite D call. The ends were cut back, 0 bases at V and 7 bases at J, with 12 bases in the middle. This CDR3 has 14 residues. Germline assignment: CDR1 MNHEY and CDR2 SVGEGT.

This clonotype was recorded a few times. This sequence joins TRBV7-2 and TRBJ1-4, with D perhaps TRBD1 (6 bases). Germline CDR1 SGHTA, CDR2 FQGNSA. The germline V and J ends were trimmed by 3 bases and 7 bases, with 12 bases remaining between them. This CDR3 has 14 residues. This CDR3 reads CASSFGGWGEKLFF. Here the CDR3 DNA reads TGTGCCAGCAGCTTTGGGGGCTGGGGTGAAAAACTGTTTTTT.

The V call is TRBV4-2, the J call TRBJ2-1, with D perhaps matching TRBD2 (6 bases). V was clipped by 2 bases and J by 5 bases, with 13 bases between them. Germline CDR1 reads LGHNA; CDR2 reads YNFKEQ. This CDR3 has 15 amino acids. This CDR3 is CASSQSGGRHNEQFF. CDR3 sequence (DNA): TGTGCCAGCAGCCAAAGTGGAGGGAGGCACAATGAGCAGTTCTTC.

The chain has TRBV6-2 or TRBV6-3 and TRBJ1-2; possible D gene TRBD1, 6 bases. This CDR3 has 17 residues. Trimming removed 7 bases at V and 2 bases at J, with 23 bases between. Per the germline V gene, CDR1 is MNHEY and CDR2 is SVGEGT. In DNA, the CDR3 is TGTGCCAGCAACCCCGGGCAGGGGTTGAGGGGAAACTATGGCTACACCTTC. Its protein is CASNPGQGLRGNYGYTF.

V and J are TRBV11-1 and TRBJ2-5; TRBD2 matches at 14 bases. The CDR3 sequence is 17 residues long. V shed 4 bases and J 11 bases; nucleotides not matched to a gene: 15. The germline gives CDR1 SGHAT, CDR2 FQDESV (reference sequence). In nucleotides, the CDR3 is TGTGCCAGCAGCTATGGACTAGCGGGAGGTCTTGGGCATGAGCAGTACTTC. Encoded protein: CASSYGLAGGLGHEQYF.

This sequence joins TRBV25-1 and TRBJ1-2; D is ambiguous. The CDR3 length is 16 residues. The V gene lost 2 bases and the J gene lost 0 bases, with 13 bases spanning the gap. Looked up from germline, CDR1 is MGHDK and CDR2 is SYGVNS. This chain's CDR3 is CASSEGGITSNYGYTF. The CDR3 nucleotides read TGTGCCAGCAGTGAAGGTGGGATTACTTCTAACTATGGCTACACCTTC.

This clonotype was seen more than once but under ten times. The chain carries TRBV2 and TRBJ2-7; 10 bases fit TRBD2. Germline CDR1 reads SNHLY; CDR2 reads FYNNEI. The CDR3 is made up of 14 amino acids. Trimming at V came to 5 bases and at J to 4 bases, leaving 5 bases not matched to a gene. The CDR3 DNA reads as TGTGCCAGCAGTACCCCTAGCGGGAGTTACGAGCAGTACTTC. Protein sequence: CASSTPSGSYEQYF.

This clonotype has more than one count but fewer than ten. The J gene is TRBJ2-7, the V gene TRBV2; 10 nucleotides match TRBD1. CDR3 length: 15 residues. Germline-derived CDR1 and CDR2 are SNHLY and FYNNEI. J lost 2 bases, V lost 6 bases, and 7 bases had no gene match. CDR3 sequence (DNA): TGTGCCAGCAGGGCCAGGACAGGGGGAGCCTACGAGCAGTACTTC. As protein: CASRARTGGAYEQYF.

CDR3 in amino acids: CAISEGQERHNYGYTF. CDR3 DNA: TGTGCCATCAGTGAGGGTCAAGAGAGACATAACTATGGCTACACCTTC. The chain joins TRBV10-3 to TRBJ1-2; D not resolved. Trimming shortened V by 2 bases and J by 1 base, and 14 bases separated the two germline ends. CDR1 is ENHRY and CDR2 is SYGVKD in the germline V gene. This CDR3 contains 16 residues.

CDR3 coding DNA: TGTGCCAGCAGCCATGTTCCCTACGAGCAGTACTTC. It specifies CASSHVPYEQYF. V usage is TRBV27 and J usage is TRBJ2-4; D not resolved. The J call may be wrong; the DNA end is better matched by TRBJ2-7. CDR1 MNHEY and CDR2 SMNVEV come from the germline V gene (reference sequence). The CDR3 sequence is 12 residues long.